A single TCR beta chain is shown here with its context. The sample belongs to a study of control samples from healthy donors and cancer patients. Using immunoSEQ multiplex PCR, the repertoire was profiled, and TCRdb retains in-frame clones only, with some absent. The sample shows fewer than 200,000 clones, around 93% of them seen only once. The CDR3 length is 14 residues. The V gene's germline CDR1 is LGHNA and CDR2 YNFKEQ. Trimming stripped 1 base from V and 4 bases from J, with 7 bases between. The clonotype originates from a woman aged 55-69 years in good health. The V gene is TRBV4-2, the J gene TRBJ2-2; D uncertain. Input material: blood. The CDR3 bases are TGTGCCAGCAGCCAAGTCGACTCCACCGGGGAGCTGTTTTTT. It translates to CASSQVDSTGELFF.